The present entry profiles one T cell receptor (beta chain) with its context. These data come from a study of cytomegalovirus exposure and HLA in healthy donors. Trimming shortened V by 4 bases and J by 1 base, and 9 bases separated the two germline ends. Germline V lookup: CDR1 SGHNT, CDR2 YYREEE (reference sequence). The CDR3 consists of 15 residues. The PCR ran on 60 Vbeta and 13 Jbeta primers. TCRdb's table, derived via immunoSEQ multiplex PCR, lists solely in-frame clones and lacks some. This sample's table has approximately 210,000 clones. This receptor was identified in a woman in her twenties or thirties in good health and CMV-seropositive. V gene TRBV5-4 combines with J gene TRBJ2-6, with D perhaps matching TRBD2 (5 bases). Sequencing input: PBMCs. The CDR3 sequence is CASSPRESGANVLTF. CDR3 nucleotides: TGTGCCAGCAGCCCCCGGGAATCTGGGGCCAACGTCCTGACTTTC. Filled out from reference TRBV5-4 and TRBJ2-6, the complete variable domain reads ETGVTQSPTHLIKTRGQQVTLRCSSQSGHNTVSWYQQALGQGPQFIFQYYREEENGRGNFPPRFSGLQFPNYSSELNVNALELDDSALYLCASSPRESGANVLTFGAGSRLTVL.